The next 8 T cell receptor beta chains were all read from a single sample in a study of T cell changes during pregnancy in multiple sclerosis. Assay: immunoSEQ multiplex PCR; the TCRdb copy retains only in-frame clones and omits some. The sample lists 30,000 to 45,000 clones; 88% were seen once. The sample consisted of CD4+ T cells from peripheral blood mononuclear cells, taken before pregnancy. These receptors all stem from a female donor with multiple sclerosis, enrolled in a pregnancy study.

The chain has TRBV19 and TRBJ1-3; no definite D call. Per the germline V gene, CDR1 is LNHDA and CDR2 is SQIVND (reference sequence). The CDR3 covers 12 residues. Trimming left V 6 bases short and J 0 bases short, with 3 bases between. The CDR3 spells CASSNSGNTIYF. The CDR3 DNA sequence: TGTGCCAGTAGCAACTCTGGAAACACCATATATTTT.

The rearrangement links TRBV29-1 to TRBJ2-1; 9 bases align to TRBD2. The CDR3 loop spans 15 amino acids. CDR1 is SQVTM and CDR2 is ANQGSEA in the germline V gene. V was pared by 4 bases and J by 6 bases, with 10 bases of the junction left unmatched. As DNA, the CDR3 is TGCAGCGTTGGGGAGGCCGCGGGAGGGCTCAATGAGCAGTTCTTC. Translation: CSVGEAAGGLNEQFF.

The chain has TRBV28 and TRBJ2-7; 10 positions agree with TRBD1. The CDR3 length is 16 residues. With 9 bases clipped from V and 6 bases from J, the junction kept 17 bases outside the gene matches. Germline values: CDR1 MDHEN, CDR2 SYDVKM. The CDR3 DNA follows: TGTGCCAGTCTAACGGCACTGGGACAGGGGCTTGGCGAGCAGTACTTC. Its translation is CASLTALGQGLGEQYF.

In its sample, this clone was seen once. The rearrangement links TRBV5-1 to TRBJ1-2; the D gene is possibly TRBD1 (5 bases). Trimming stripped 3 bases from V and 4 bases from J, with 16 bases between. Germline CDR1 reads SGHRS; CDR2 reads YFSETQ. This CDR3 has 15 amino acids. The CDR3 spells CASSSDISGRYGYTF. DNA of the CDR3: TGCGCCAGCAGCTCGGACATCTCTGGCCGCTATGGCTACACCTTC.

The chain has TRBV7-2 and TRBJ1-3; 10 nucleotides align to TRBD1. V shed 4 bases and J 4 bases; nucleotides not matched to a gene: 1. Germline V gene lookup returns CDR1 SGHTA and CDR2 FQGNSA. The CDR3 runs 14 residues. The CDR3 coding sequence is TGTGCCAGCAGCTCGGGACAGGGGGGAAACACCATATATTTT. Protein sequence: CASSSGQGGNTIYF.

J is TRBJ2-3 and V is TRBV6-5; 7 bases fit TRBD2. The CDR3 contains 15 residues. Germline CDR1 and CDR2: MNHEY and SVGAGI. The trim removed 5 bases at V and 2 bases at J, leaving 7 bases unmatched. The CDR3 reads CASSPWGGITDTQYF. Written as DNA, the CDR3 is TGTGCCAGCAGTCCCTGGGGGGGAATCACAGATACGCAGTATTTT.

This chain uses TRBV7-2 with TRBJ2-5; D ambiguous. V lost 2 bases to trimming and J lost 1 base, with 5 bases between them. CDR3 length: 13 amino acids. Germline V CDR1 and CDR2: SGHTA, FQGNSA. The DNA for the CDR3 is TGTGCCAGCAGCTTAAATAGCCAAGAGACCCAGTACTTC. It is translated as CASSLNSQETQYF.

This clone was seen just once. The chain links TRBV6-6 to TRBJ2-5; 9 bases map to TRBD2. This CDR3 is built from 16 residues. Trimming cost V 4 bases and J 2 bases; bases outside gene matches: 8. Per germline, CDR1 MNHNY and CDR2 SVGAGI (reference sequence). CDR3 residues: CASSSRLAETQETQYF. CDR3 bases: TGTGCCAGCAGTTCCCGACTAGCGGAGACTCAAGAGACCCAGTACTTC.